The 9 T cell receptor beta chains given below trace back to one sample, sequenced in a study of cytotoxic CD8 clonotypes in ibrutinib-treated CLL. Data came from immunoSEQ multiplex PCR; TCRdb stores just in-frame clones and leaves some out. The sample lists 110,000 to 150,000 clones, around 76% occurring once. The input for sequencing was PBMCs, taken after 24 months of ibrutinib treatment. The receptors derive from a human donor with chronic lymphocytic leukemia.

The V and J genes are TRBV9 and TRBJ1-3; the D gene is possibly TRBD1 (5 bases). The V and J ends lost 2 bases and 0 bases respectively, with 18 bases between them. The CDR3 totals 18 residues. Germline-derived CDR1 and CDR2 are SGDLS and YYNGEE. The CDR3 DNA reads as TGTGCCAGCAGCGTCAGGGTGGGCAGGGAGACCTCTGGAAACACCATATATTTT. The encoded protein is CASSVRVGRETSGNTIYF.

The rearrangement uses TRBV2 and TRBJ2-2; tentatively, D is TRBD2 (6 bases). The ends were cut back, 9 bases at V and 5 bases at J, with 10 bases in the middle. CDR1 and CDR2 from the germline V gene are SNHLY and FYNNEI. The CDR3 covers 12 residues. The CDR3 DNA is TGTGCCAGTTTCCGGGGGACCGGGGAGCTGTTTTTT. Protein: CASFRGTGELFF.

A single count supports this clone. The V gene is TRBV7-3, the J gene TRBJ2-7; maybe TRBD1 (6 bases). The CDR3 extends over 14 amino acids. Germline loops: CDR1 SGHTA, CDR2 FQGTGA. The V gene lost 1 base and the J gene lost 1 base, with 8 bases spanning the gap. The CDR3 coding sequence is TGTGCCAGCAGCTTAATGGGGGCGTCCTACGAGCAGTACTTC. Residues: CASSLMGASYEQYF.

V usage is TRBV5-1 and J usage is TRBJ2-7, with 9 nucleotides matching TRBD1. The CDR3 loop spans 16 amino acids. J was trimmed by 1 base and V by 3 bases; bases with no gene match: 8. CDR1 and CDR2 (germline): SGHRS, YFSETQ. This CDR3 is CASSYGTGPLSYEQYF. CDR3 bases: TGCGCCAGCAGCTACGGGACAGGGCCGTTATCCTACGAGCAGTACTTC.

V is TRBV5-1 and J is TRBJ2-3; D might be TRBD2 (7 bases). V lost 3 bases to trimming and J lost 1 base, with 21 bases between them. The CDR3 runs to 18 residues. Germline V lookup: CDR1 SGHRS, CDR2 YFSETQ. CDR3 sequence reads: CASSWLPAGAGGTDTQYF. CDR3 nucleotides: TGCGCCAGCAGCTGGCTCCCCGCGGGGGCCGGTGGCACAGATACGCAGTATTTT.

V gene TRBV6-6 combines with J gene TRBJ1-5, with D possibly matching TRBD1 (5 bases). Deletions cut 6 bases from V and 0 bases from J, with 12 bases between. CDR1 MNHNY and CDR2 SVGAGI come from the germline V gene (reference sequence). There are 15 residues in the CDR3. CDR3: CASRRMGDSNQPQHF. In nucleotides, the CDR3 is TGTGCCAGCAGGCGGATGGGGGATAGCAATCAGCCCCAGCATTTT.

The CDR3 sequence: CASSLGLGGNTGELFF. The CDR3 coding sequence is TGTGCCAGCAGCTTGGGGCTGGGGGGGAACACCGGGGAGCTGTTTTTT. This chain connects TRBV5-6 to TRBJ2-2, with D possibly TRBD2 on 6 matching bases. This CDR3 has 16 residues. The V gene's germline CDR1 is SGHDT and CDR2 YYEEEE. V lost 0 bases and J lost 1, with 10 bases in between.

This clone was found a few times. J is TRBJ2-5 and V is TRBV29-1; 8 bases fit TRBD1. J gave up 4 bases and V 7 bases, and 5 bases lay outside the gene matches. CDR1 and CDR2 (germline): SQVTM, ANQGSEA. The CDR3 loop spans 12 amino acids. CDR3 in DNA: TGCAGCGCTACGACAGGGGCAGAGACCCAGTACTTC. Amino acids: CSATTGAETQYF.

The genes are TRBV29-1 and TRBJ1-4; 7 bases are a match to TRBD1. The CDR3 is 14 residues long. The trim removed 6 bases at V and 6 bases at J, leaving 10 bases unmatched. Germline V gene lookup returns CDR1 SQVTM and CDR2 ANQGSEA. CDR3 protein: CSVGDRALDEKLFF. The CDR3 coding sequence is TGCAGCGTGGGCGACAGGGCTCTGGATGAAAAACTGTTTTTT.